These 6 T cell receptor beta chains were sequenced from one sample in a study of shared clonotypes between healthy human individuals. Sequenced by immunoSEQ multiplex PCR; TCRdb stores in-frame clones only, minus some. Of 1,500,000 or so clones in the sample, 97% to 99% were seen once. Sample: naive CD4+ T cells sorted from blood. As for subset: CD45RA+ positively selected. Source of these receptors: a man aged 25-40 years in good health.

The chain employs TRBV2 and TRBJ2-7; 9 bases are a match to TRBD2. V shed 3 bases and J 9 bases; nucleotides not matched to a gene: 9. Per the germline V gene, CDR1 is SNHLY and CDR2 is FYNNEI. CDR3 size: 14 residues. CDR3 amino acids: CASSEKRTSAAQYF. DNA for the CDR3: TGTGCCAGCAGTGAGAAAAGGACTAGCGCCGCGCAGTACTTC.

The rearrangement joins TRBV5-6 to TRBJ2-3; a possible D gene is TRBD1 (6 bases). Trimming cost V 2 bases and J 2 bases, with 12 bases left between them. This CDR3 comprises 15 residues. Germline loops: CDR1 SGHDT, CDR2 YYEEEE. The CDR3 loop reads CASSFWTAYTDTQYF. Here the CDR3 DNA reads TGTGCCAGCAGCTTTTGGACAGCTTACACAGATACGCAGTATTTT.

The chain links TRBV7-9 to TRBJ2-3; D possibly corresponds to TRBD2 (5 bases). Germline V gene sequence: CDR1 SEHNR, CDR2 FQNEAQ (reference sequence). The V end lost 8 bases, the J end lost 3 bases, and 9 bases lay between the germline ends. CDR3 length: 12 residues. CDR3 sequence: CASEGWTDTQYF. The CDR3 DNA reads as TGTGCCAGCGAGGGTTGGACAGATACGCAGTATTTT.

This chain connects TRBV5-1 to TRBJ2-1, with D perhaps being TRBD1 or TRBD2 (5 bases each). The CDR3 consists of 13 residues. Germline CDR1 SGHRS, CDR2 YFSETQ. Trimming stripped 5 bases from V and 5 bases from J, with 11 bases between. The CDR3 region has the DNA TGCGCCAGCAGTTGGGGACGTAACAATGAGCAGTTCTTC. As protein: CASSWGRNNEQFF.

The rearrangement uses TRBV25-1 and TRBJ2-5; TRBD1 might be the D (6 bases). The CDR3 is 13 amino acids. V was cut by 4 bases and J by 11 bases, with 17 bases left in between. CDR1 is MGHDK and CDR2 is SYGVNS in the germline V gene. Written as DNA, the CDR3 is TGTGCCAGCAGTGCCCTACCTCCGGGACAACAGTACTTC. Residues: CASSALPPGQQYF.

V and J are TRBV5-1 and TRBJ2-7; TRBD1 aligns across 10 bases. Losses at the gene ends were 2 bases for V and 5 bases for J; bases not matched to a gene: 10. The germline CDR1 and CDR2 sequences are SGHRS and YFSETQ. The CDR3 is 16 amino acids. The CDR3: CASSFATGQGKNEQYF. The CDR3, as DNA: TGCGCCAGCAGCTTTGCTACGGGACAGGGGAAAAACGAGCAGTACTTC.